The 8 T cell receptor beta chains in this list originate from one sample, sequenced in a study of blood T cell repertoires in COVID-19. Data came from immunoSEQ multiplex PCR; TCRdb stores just in-frame clones and leaves some out. The table lists tens of thousands of clones, 89% of them singletons. Sequencing was done on a sample of peripheral blood. These receptors were obtained from a man in his fifties or sixties with active COVID-19.

The chain employs TRBV7-9 and TRBJ1-1; D perhaps matches TRBD1 (6 bases). This CDR3 is built from 14 residues. Germline CDR1 is SEHNR and CDR2 is FQNEAQ (reference sequence). The V gene lost 5 bases and the J gene lost 1 base, with 11 bases spanning the gap. DNA for the CDR3: TGTGCCAGCAGCCTGACGACAGGGAACACTGAAGCTTTCTTT. Protein product: CASSLTTGNTEAFF. Using reference TRBV7-9 and TRBJ1-1 for the parts outside the CDR3, the full variable domain is DTGVSQNPRHKITKRGQNVTFRCDPISEHNRLYWYRQTLGQGPEFLTYFQNEAQLEKSRLLSDRFSAERPKGSFSTLEIQRTEQGDSAMYLCASSLTTGNTEAFFGQGTRLTVV.

In this sample, this clone turned up a few times. The chain uses TRBV28 and TRBJ1-2; D not certain. CDR1 and CDR2 from the germline V gene are MDHEN and SYDVKM. Deletions cut 6 bases from V and 4 bases from J, with 9 bases between. The CDR3 length is 12 residues. CDR3 residues: CASRFPFYGYTF. The DNA of the CDR3 is TGTGCCAGCAGGTTCCCCTTCTATGGCTACACCTTC.

This rearrangement joins TRBV2 to TRBJ1-6; TRBD1 aligns across 8 bases. The CDR3 runs 14 residues. After removal of 4 bases from V and 18 bases from J, the junction contained 14 bases not matched to a gene. The germline gives CDR1 SNHLY, CDR2 FYNNEI. CDR3 nucleotides: TGTGCCAGCAGTGGGCGGACAGGGAAAGAGGCTTCCCACTTT. This gives the protein CASSGRTGKEASHF. Combining the CDR3 with reference TRBV2 and TRBJ1-6 gives the whole variable domain EPEVTQTPSHQVTQMGQEVILRCVPISNHLYFYWYRQILGQKVEFLVSFYNNEISEKSEIFDDQFSVERPDGSNFTLKIRSTKLEDSAMYFCASSGRTGKEASHFGNGTRLTVT.

This chain links TRBV2 with TRBJ2-5; possible D gene TRBD2, 6 bases. Germline CDR1 reads SNHLY; CDR2 reads FYNNEI. The length of the CDR3 is 15 residues. V lost 3 bases and J 1 base, leaving 12 bases between the germline ends. CDR3 amino acids: CASSDPGRPQETQYF. The CDR3, as DNA: TGTGCCAGCAGTGACCCGGGGAGGCCCCAAGAGACCCAGTACTTC.

This chain links TRBV29-1 with TRBJ2-1, with 7 bases identical to TRBD2. CDR3 length: 13 amino acids. CDR1 is SQVTM and CDR2 is ANQGSEA in the germline V gene. V lost 7 bases and J lost 9; bases outside the gene matches: 12. This chain's CDR3 is CSGGGGPWGEQFF. In DNA form, the CDR3 reads TGCAGCGGTGGCGGGGGACCATGGGGTGAGCAGTTCTTC.

The rearrangement uses TRBV29-1 and TRBJ2-7, with 10 bases that match TRBD1. Germline loops: CDR1 SQVTM, CDR2 ANQGSEA. J was trimmed by 3 bases and V by 3 bases; bases with no gene match: 2. The CDR3 runs to 13 residues. Here the CDR3 DNA reads TGCAGCGTTGACAGGACAGGGGGCTACGAGCAGTACTTC. This translates into CSVDRTGGYEQYF.

V usage is TRBV28 and J usage is TRBJ2-1, with TRBD1 matching over 9 bases. The CDR3 has 14 amino acids. V shed 7 bases, J shed 6 bases, and the junction held 7 bases outside the gene matches. From germline, CDR1 is MDHEN and CDR2 SYDVKM. DNA for the CDR3: TGTGCCAGCACGGGACAGGGATGGGTCAATGAGCAGTTCTTC. This encodes CASTGQGWVNEQFF.

The chain uses TRBV10-3 and TRBJ1-2, with a weak D call TRBD1 (5 bases). The CDR3 contains 14 residues. V dropped 0 bases and J dropped 8 bases, with 13 bases sitting between them. CDR1 is ENHRY, CDR2 SYGVKD, per germline. The CDR3 DNA follows: TGTGCCATCAGTGAGTCTCGTGGGGCTAGGGGCTACACCTTC. Its translation is CAISESRGARGYTF.